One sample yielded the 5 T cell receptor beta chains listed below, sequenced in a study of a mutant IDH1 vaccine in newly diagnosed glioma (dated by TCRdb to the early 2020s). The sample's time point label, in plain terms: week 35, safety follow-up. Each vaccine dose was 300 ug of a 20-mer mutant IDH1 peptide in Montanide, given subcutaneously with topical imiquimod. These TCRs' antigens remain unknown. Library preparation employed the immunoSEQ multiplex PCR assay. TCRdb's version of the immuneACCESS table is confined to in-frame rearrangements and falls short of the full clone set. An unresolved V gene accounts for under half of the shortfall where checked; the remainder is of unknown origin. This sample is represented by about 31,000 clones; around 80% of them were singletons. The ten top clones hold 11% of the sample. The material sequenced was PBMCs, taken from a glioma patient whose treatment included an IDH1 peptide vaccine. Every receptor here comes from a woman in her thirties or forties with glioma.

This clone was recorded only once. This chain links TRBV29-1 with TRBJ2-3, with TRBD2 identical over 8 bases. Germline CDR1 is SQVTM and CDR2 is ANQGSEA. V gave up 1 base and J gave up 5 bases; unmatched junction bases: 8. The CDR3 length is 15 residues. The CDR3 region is CSVEVGGAGGDTQYF. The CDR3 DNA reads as TGCAGCGTTGAAGTAGGAGGGGCGGGGGGAGATACGCAGTATTTT.

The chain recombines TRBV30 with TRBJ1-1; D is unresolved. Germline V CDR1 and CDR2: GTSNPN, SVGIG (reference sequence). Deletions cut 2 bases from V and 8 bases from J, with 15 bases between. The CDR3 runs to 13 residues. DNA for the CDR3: TGTGCCTGGAGTAAGAGCCGTAAAACCGAAGCTTTCTTT. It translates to CAWSKSRKTEAFF.

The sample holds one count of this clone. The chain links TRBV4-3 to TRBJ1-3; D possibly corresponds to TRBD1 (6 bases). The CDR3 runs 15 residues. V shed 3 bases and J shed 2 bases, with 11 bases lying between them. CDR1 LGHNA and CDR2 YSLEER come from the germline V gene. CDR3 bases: TGCGCCAGCAGCCAGGTCAGGGGAACTGGAAACACCATATATTTT. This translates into CASSQVRGTGNTIYF.

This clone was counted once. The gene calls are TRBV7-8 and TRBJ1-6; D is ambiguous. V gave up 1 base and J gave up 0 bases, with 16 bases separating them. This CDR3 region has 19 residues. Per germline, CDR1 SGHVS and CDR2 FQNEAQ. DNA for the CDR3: TGTGCCAGCAGCTTAGTGGTGACGGGTATGAGCTCCTATAATTCACCCCTCCACTTT. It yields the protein CASSLVVTGMSSYNSPLHF.

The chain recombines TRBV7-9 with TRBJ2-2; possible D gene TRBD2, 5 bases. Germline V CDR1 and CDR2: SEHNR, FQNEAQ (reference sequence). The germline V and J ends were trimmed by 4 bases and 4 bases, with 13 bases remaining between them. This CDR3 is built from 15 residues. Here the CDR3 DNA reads TGTGCCAGCAGCTGGGAGACTCCTATCACCGGGGAGCTGTTTTTT. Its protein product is CASSWETPITGELFF.